Each of the 14 T cell receptor beta chains below was sequenced from the same sample in a study of blood T cell repertoires in COVID-19. This table comes from immunoSEQ multiplex PCR, and its TCRdb copy is limited to in-frame clones, with some not included. The sample gives fewer than 350,000 clones, more than 80% of which show up once; roughly 4% is in the top ten. Sequencing was done on a sample of PBMCs or T cells enriched from blood (not recorded which). The receptors were sampled from a woman in her 30s with acute COVID-19.

This chain links TRBV5-6 with TRBJ2-2, with TRBD2 matching 11 bases. The J segment lost 7 bases and the V segment lost 0 bases, leaving 11 bases of the junction unmatched. The germline V gene encodes CDR1 SGHDT and CDR2 YYEEEE. This CDR3 is 18 amino acids long. The CDR3 sequence is CASSLVIASGRRNGELFF. The DNA of the CDR3 is TGTGCCAGCAGCTTGGTTATCGCTAGCGGGAGGAGGAACGGGGAGCTGTTTTTT.

The V call is TRBV3-1 (or the pseudogene TRBV3-2), the J call TRBJ1-1; no definite D call. Germline values: CDR1 LGHDT, CDR2 YNNKEL (reference sequence). This CDR3 is 14 amino acids long. Trimming cost V 0 bases and J 5 bases, with 10 bases left between them. CDR3 coding DNA: TGTGCCAGCAGCCAAGAGCGGCGGGGAACTGAAGCTTTCTTT. Amino acid sequence: CASSQERRGTEAFF.

This chain joins TRBV5-4 and TRBJ2-1; D uncertain. The CDR3 has 16 residues. V shed 0 bases and J shed 0 bases, with 10 bases lying between them. CDR1 is SGHNT, CDR2 YYREEE, per germline (reference sequence). CDR3 DNA: TGTGCCAGCAGCTTGGAGTCGGGTAGCTCCTACAATGAGCAGTTCTTC. Translation gives CASSLESGSSYNEQFF.

The chain is built from TRBV27 and TRBJ1-4; tentative D call: TRBD1 (5 bases). Trimming left V 2 bases short and J 8 bases short, with 12 bases between. Germline V lookup: CDR1 MNHEY, CDR2 SMNVEV (reference sequence). The CDR3 runs 14 residues. CDR3 region: CASSLPGIGEKLFF. The CDR3 coding sequence is TGTGCCAGCAGTTTACCAGGGATTGGGGAAAAACTGTTTTTT.

The chain carries TRBV3-1 (or the pseudogene TRBV3-2) and TRBJ2-7; D call uncertain. The CDR3 sequence is 13 residues long. Germline V CDR1 and CDR2: LGHDT, YNNKEL (reference sequence). V lost 0 bases, J lost 3 bases, and 6 bases lay in between. The CDR3 nucleotides are TGTGCCAGCAGCCAAGATCAGGACTACGAGCAGTACTTC. It yields the protein CASSQDQDYEQYF.

CDR3 protein: CASKTSGHYTDTQYF. CDR3 sequence (DNA): TGTGCCAGCAAAACTAGCGGACACTACACAGATACGCAGTATTTT. V and J are TRBV11-2 and TRBJ2-3, with 8 bases that match TRBD2. V was clipped by 7 bases and J by 2 bases; unmatched bases: 8. CDR1 is SGHAT, CDR2 FQNNGV, per germline. The CDR3 has 15 amino acids.

J is TRBJ2-3 and V is TRBV23-1; 14 positions agree with TRBD2. TRBV23-1 counts as an open reading frame of uncertain function. The V segment lost 3 bases and the J segment 1 base; nucleotides outside the gene matches: 9. CDR3 length: 19 residues. The CDR3 reads CASSHKGLAGALCTDTQYF. Here the CDR3 DNA reads TGCGCCAGCAGTCACAAGGGACTAGCGGGAGCTCTATGCACAGATACGCAGTATTTT.

This clone was recorded once. This chain joins TRBV7-9 and TRBJ2-3; D not certain. Germline V lookup: CDR1 SEHNR, CDR2 FQNEAQ (reference sequence). V lost 5 bases, J lost 0 bases, and 12 bases lay in between. The CDR3 runs to 15 residues. The CDR3 is CASSPSHPSTDTQYF. As DNA, the CDR3 is TGTGCCAGCAGCCCTAGTCACCCTAGCACAGATACGCAGTATTTT.

This chain links TRBV18 with TRBJ2-1; D call uncertain. Germline V gene sequence: CDR1 KGHSH, CDR2 LQKENI. The CDR3 contains 13 residues. The V end was cut by 0 bases, the J end by 8 bases, with 8 bases between. CDR3 residues: CASSPPVSYEQFF. In DNA, the CDR3 is TGTGCCAGCTCACCACCTGTCAGTTATGAGCAGTTCTTC.

The V and J genes are TRBV28 and TRBJ2-2; the D gene is possibly TRBD1 (7 bases). Trimming cost V 4 bases and J 4 bases, with 13 bases left between them. The CDR3 length is 15 residues. In germline, CDR1 is MDHEN, CDR2 SYDVKM. The CDR3 nucleotides read TGTGCCAGCAGTTACCCAGGGGGAGGCACCGGGGAGCTGTTTTTT. This translates into CASSYPGGGTGELFF. The entire variable domain, with the rest obtained from reference TRBV28 and TRBJ2-2, is as follows: DVKVTQSSRYLVKRTGEKVFLECVQDMDHENMFWYRQDPGLGLRLIYFSYDVKMKEKGDIPEGYSVSREKKERFSLILESASTNQTSMYLCASSYPGGGTGELFFGEGSRLTVL.

The rearrangement joins TRBV29-1 to TRBJ2-1; possible D gene TRBD1, 5 bases. Deletions cut 2 bases from V and 4 bases from J, with 9 bases between. CDR1 and CDR2 from the germline V gene are SQVTM and ANQGSEA. This CDR3 has 13 amino acids. This CDR3 reads CSVERGPYNEQFF. The CDR3 DNA sequence: TGCAGCGTTGAAAGGGGCCCGTACAATGAGCAGTTCTTC.

This chain connects TRBV6-5 to TRBJ2-7; D is possibly TRBD1 (5 bases). From germline, CDR1 is MNHEY and CDR2 SVGAGI. V was cut by 8 bases and J by 3 bases, with 14 bases left in between. The CDR3 has 13 amino acids. Here the CDR3 DNA reads TGTGCCAGCCGAGACAGCGTCCTCTACGAGCAGTACTTC. Protein product: CASRDSVLYEQYF.

This rearrangement joins TRBV19 to TRBJ2-3; 7 nucleotides agree with TRBD1. This CDR3 region has 14 residues. From germline, CDR1 is LNHDA and CDR2 SQIVND (reference sequence). The V and J ends lost 4 bases and 5 bases, in that order; junction bases with no gene match: 6. As DNA, the CDR3 is TGTGCCAGTAGTACCTCAGACAGGGTAGATACGCAGTATTTT. This sequence encodes CASSTSDRVDTQYF.

This clone was counted only a few times. V and J are TRBV30 and TRBJ1-6; D ambiguous. Germline lookup yields CDR1 GTSNPN and CDR2 SVGIG (reference sequence). The CDR3 extends over 13 amino acids. With 0 bases removed from V and 9 bases from J, the gap between germline ends came to 9 bases. CDR3 nucleotides: TGTGCCTGGAGTGTTCGCACGGTTTCACCCCTCCACTTT. This encodes CAWSVRTVSPLHF. Looking up the rest from reference TRBV30 and TRBJ1-6 gives the full variable domain: SQTIHQWPATLVQPVGSPLSLECTVEGTSNPNLYWYRQAAGRGLQLLFYSVGIGQISSEVPQNLSASRPQDRQFILSSKKLLLSDSGFYLCAWSVRTVSPLHFGNGTRLTVT.